The 2 T cell receptor beta chains below were found in one sample sequenced in a study of shared clonotypes between healthy human individuals. TCRdb's copy holds only in-frame clones and misses some; the assay was immunoSEQ multiplex PCR. Here the sample spans some 1.5 million clones, around 98% being singletons. The sample consisted of naive CD4+ T cells sorted from blood. Subset: CD45RA+ positively selected. The receptors derive from a man aged 25-45 years in good health.

The V and J genes are TRBV18 and TRBJ2-3; 10 bases are shared with TRBD2. CDR1 KGHSH and CDR2 LQKENI come from the germline V gene. The ends lost 1 base at V and 3 bases at J; junction bases unmatched: 10. The CDR3 contains 18 residues. CDR3 sequence: CASSPLGSSGSLTDTQYF. The CDR3 DNA sequence: TGTGCCAGCTCACCACTTGGCTCTAGCGGGAGTTTAACAGATACGCAGTATTTT.

The V and J genes are TRBV15 and TRBJ2-3, with D tentatively TRBD2 (6 bases). This CDR3 has 15 residues. The V end lost 3 bases, the J end lost 0 bases, and 10 bases lay between the germline ends. Germline CDR1 LNHNV, CDR2 YYDKDF (reference sequence). The CDR3 sequence is CATSSPAGSTDTQYF. DNA for the CDR3: TGTGCCACCAGCAGCCCCGCGGGGAGCACAGATACGCAGTATTTT.